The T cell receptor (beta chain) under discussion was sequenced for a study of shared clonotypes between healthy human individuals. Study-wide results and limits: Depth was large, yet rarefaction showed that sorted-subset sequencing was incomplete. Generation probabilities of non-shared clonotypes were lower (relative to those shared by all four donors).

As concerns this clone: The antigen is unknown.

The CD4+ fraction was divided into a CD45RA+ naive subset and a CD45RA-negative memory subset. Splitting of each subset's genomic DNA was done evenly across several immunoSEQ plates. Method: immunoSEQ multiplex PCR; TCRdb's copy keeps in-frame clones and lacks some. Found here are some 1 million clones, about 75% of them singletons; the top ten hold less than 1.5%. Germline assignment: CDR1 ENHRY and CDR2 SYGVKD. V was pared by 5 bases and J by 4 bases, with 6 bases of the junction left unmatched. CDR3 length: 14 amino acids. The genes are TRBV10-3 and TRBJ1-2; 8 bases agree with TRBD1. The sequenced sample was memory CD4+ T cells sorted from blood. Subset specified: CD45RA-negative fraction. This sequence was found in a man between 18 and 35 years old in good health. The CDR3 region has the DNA TGTGCCATCAGTTCCGGGACAGGAATCTATGGCTACACCTTC. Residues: CAISSGTGIYGYTF.